The 10 T cell receptor beta chains given below trace back to one sample, sequenced in a study of blood T cell repertoires in COVID-19. Sequencing used immunoSEQ multiplex PCR; TCRdb keeps in-frame clones, though not all of them. The sample has 200,000 to 250,000 clones; about nine tenths are singletons. Sequencing used peripheral blood. Receptors originate from a man in his thirties or forties with COVID-19, enrolled during active disease.

V is TRBV6-5 and J is TRBJ2-5, with no clear D. CDR1 and CDR2 from the germline V gene are MNHEY and SVGAGI. V was trimmed by 2 bases and J by 0 bases, leaving 10 bases between them. The CDR3 consists of 15 residues. The CDR3 loop is CASSYRSDYQETQYF. The CDR3, as DNA: TGTGCCAGCAGTTACAGGTCCGACTACCAAGAGACCCAGTACTTC.

The chain carries TRBV13 and TRBJ2-1; D is perhaps TRBD2 (6 bases). V was pared by 3 bases and J by 0 bases, with 21 bases between. The CDR3 is 19 amino acids. Germline CDR1 and CDR2: PRHDT and FYEKMQ (reference sequence). CDR3 sequence (DNA): TGTGCCAGCAGCTTGAAGACTAGATCATACCCAAGCTCCTACAATGAGCAGTTCTTC. Amino acid sequence: CASSLKTRSYPSSYNEQFF. Variable domain in full (rest from reference TRBV13 and TRBJ2-1): AAGVIQSPRHLIKEKRETATLKCYPIPRHDTVYWYQQGPGQDPQFLISFYEKMQSDKGSIPDRFSAQQFSDYHSELNMSSLELGDSALYFCASSLKTRSYPSSYNEQFFGPGTRLTVL.

The rearrangement links TRBV5-1 to TRBJ1-1, with D maybe TRBD1 (6 bases). CDR1 is SGHRS and CDR2 is YFSETQ in the germline V gene. CDR3 length equals 13 residues. With 4 bases removed from V and 2 bases from J, the gap between germline ends came to 9 bases. In DNA form, the CDR3 reads TGCGCCAGCAGCGGACAGACCAACACTGAAGCTTTCTTT. Amino acid sequence: CASSGQTNTEAFF.

The chain joins TRBV30 to TRBJ1-6, with TRBD1 matching 10 bases. Germline V gives CDR1 GTSNPN, CDR2 SVGIG (reference sequence). This CDR3 contains 17 residues. The V gene end was trimmed by 4 bases and the J gene end by 0 bases; junction bases not matched to a gene: 6. The DNA for the CDR3 is TGTGCCTGGACCGGGGACAGGGGCCGCTCCTATAATTCACCCCTCCACTTT. Residues: CAWTGDRGRSYNSPLHF. The variable domain in full, completed from reference TRBV30 and TRBJ1-6, reads SQTIHQWPATLVQPVGSPLSLECTVEGTSNPNLYWYRQAAGRGLQLLFYSVGIGQISSEVPQNLSASRPQDRQFILSSKKLLLSDSGFYLCAWTGDRGRSYNSPLHFGNGTRLTVT.

The rearrangement links TRBV5-1 to TRBJ2-1; TRBD2 is a possible D gene (7 bases). In germline, CDR1 is SGHRS, CDR2 YFSETQ. The CDR3 has 18 residues. With 1 base removed from V and 6 bases from J, the gap between germline ends came to 23 bases. DNA of the CDR3: TGCGCCAGCAGCTTGAAGAGGGCGGGGGCCCAGGACGGCAATGAGCAGTTCTTC. Amino acid sequence: CASSLKRAGAQDGNEQFF.

CDR3 sequence (DNA): TGTGCCTGGGAGACAGGGGGCAACGGCTACACCTTC. Translation: CAWETGGNGYTF. The chain has TRBV30 and TRBJ1-2; 10 nucleotides agree with TRBD1. There are 12 residues in the CDR3. Germline V CDR1 and CDR2: GTSNPN, SVGIG (reference sequence). V shed 5 bases, J shed 8 bases, and the junction held 5 bases outside the gene matches. The full variable domain, rest sourced from reference TRBV30 and TRBJ1-2, is SQTIHQWPATLVQPVGSPLSLECTVEGTSNPNLYWYRQAAGRGLQLLFYSVGIGQISSEVPQNLSASRPQDRQFILSSKKLLLSDSGFYLCAWETGGNGYTFGSGTRLTVV.

Only a few counts were recorded for this clone. The V call is TRBV6-1, the J call TRBJ2-3; 10 positions agree with TRBD2. This CDR3 spans 16 amino acids. Trimming took 2 bases from V and 2 from J; bases not matched to a gene: 4. From germline, CDR1 is MNHNS and CDR2 SASEGT. In DNA, the CDR3 is TGTGCCAGCAGTGAATCAAGCGGGGGGGCCACAGATACGCAGTATTTT. Its protein product is CASSESSGGATDTQYF.

The chain employs TRBV18 and TRBJ2-2, with 8 bases lining up with TRBD1. With V trimmed by 5 bases and J by 3 bases, 8 bases remained unmatched. The germline V gene has CDR1 KGHSH and CDR2 LQKENI. The CDR3 loop spans 16 amino acids. In DNA, the CDR3 is TGTGCCAGCTCATCAACGGACAGGGTCGACACCGGGGAGCTGTTTTTT. This encodes CASSSTDRVDTGELFF. The full variable domain, in which reference TRBV18 and TRBJ2-2 provide the parts outside the CDR3, is NAGVMQNPRHLVRRRGQEARLRCSPMKGHSHVYWYRQLPEEGLKFMVYLQKENIIDESGMPKERFSAEFPKEGPSILRIQQVVRGDSAAYFCASSSTDRVDTGELFFGEGSRLTVL.

V and J are TRBV12-3 or TRBV12-4 and TRBJ1-2; D perhaps matches TRBD1 (5 bases). CDR3 length: 13 residues. Trimming took off 6 bases at V and 4 bases at J, with 12 bases between the two ends. The CDR3 spells CASSRAGGYGYTF. In nucleotides, the CDR3 is TGTGCCAGCAGCCGGGCCGGGGGCTATGGCTACACCTTC.

CDR3 nucleotide sequence: TGTGCCAGCAGCTTATCACCAGAGGAGGACACTGAAGCTTTCTTT. Its translation: CASSLSPEEDTEAFF. V gene TRBV7-3 combines with J gene TRBJ1-1; D gene unclear. Trimming shortened V by 2 bases and J by 3 bases, and 13 bases separated the two germline ends. This CDR3 comprises 15 residues. Germline V gene sequence: CDR1 SGHTA, CDR2 FQGTGA. The full variable domain, rest sourced from reference TRBV7-3 and TRBJ1-1, is GAGVSQTPSNKVTEKGKYVELRCDPISGHTALYWYRQSLGQGPEFLIYFQGTGAADDSGLPNDRFFAVRPEGSVSTLKIQRTERGDSAVYLCASSLSPEEDTEAFFGQGTRLTVV.